Listed here is a single T cell receptor beta chain. The germline V gene has CDR1 SGHRS and CDR2 YFSETQ. Trimming took off 0 bases at V and 4 bases at J, with 18 bases between the two ends. The CDR3 covers 17 residues. Patients from Seattle were sampled longitudinally, starting during active infection. The data derive from a study of blood T cell repertoires in COVID-19. Only in-frame clones appear in the TCRdb table, and some are missing; sequencing was by immunoSEQ multiplex PCR. The sample holds about 160,000 clones, approximately 87% seen once. Source material: peripheral blood. The source of this sequence is a woman aged 65 to 85 with COVID-19, enrolled during active disease. V is TRBV5-1 and J is TRBJ2-3, with D maybe TRBD1 (5 bases). The chain's CDR3 is CASSLEGQRVSADTQYF. CDR3 DNA: TGCGCCAGCAGCTTGGAGGGGCAACGTGTTTCCGCAGATACGCAGTATTTT.